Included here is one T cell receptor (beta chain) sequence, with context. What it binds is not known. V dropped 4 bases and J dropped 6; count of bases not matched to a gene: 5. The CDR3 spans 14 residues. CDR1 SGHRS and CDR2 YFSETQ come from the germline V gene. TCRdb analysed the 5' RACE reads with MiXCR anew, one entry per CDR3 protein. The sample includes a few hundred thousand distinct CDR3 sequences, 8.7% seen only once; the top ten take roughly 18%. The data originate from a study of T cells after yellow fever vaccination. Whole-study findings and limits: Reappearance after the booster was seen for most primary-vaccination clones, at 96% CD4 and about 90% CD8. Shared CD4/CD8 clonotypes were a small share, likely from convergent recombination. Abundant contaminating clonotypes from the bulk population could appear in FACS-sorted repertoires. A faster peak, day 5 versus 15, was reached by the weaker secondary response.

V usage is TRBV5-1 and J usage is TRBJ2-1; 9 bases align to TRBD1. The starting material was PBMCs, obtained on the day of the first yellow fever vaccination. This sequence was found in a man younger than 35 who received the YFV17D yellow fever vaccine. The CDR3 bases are TGCGCCAGCAGCCAGGGACAGGGTCTCAATGAGCAGTTCTTC. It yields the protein CASSQGQGLNEQFF.